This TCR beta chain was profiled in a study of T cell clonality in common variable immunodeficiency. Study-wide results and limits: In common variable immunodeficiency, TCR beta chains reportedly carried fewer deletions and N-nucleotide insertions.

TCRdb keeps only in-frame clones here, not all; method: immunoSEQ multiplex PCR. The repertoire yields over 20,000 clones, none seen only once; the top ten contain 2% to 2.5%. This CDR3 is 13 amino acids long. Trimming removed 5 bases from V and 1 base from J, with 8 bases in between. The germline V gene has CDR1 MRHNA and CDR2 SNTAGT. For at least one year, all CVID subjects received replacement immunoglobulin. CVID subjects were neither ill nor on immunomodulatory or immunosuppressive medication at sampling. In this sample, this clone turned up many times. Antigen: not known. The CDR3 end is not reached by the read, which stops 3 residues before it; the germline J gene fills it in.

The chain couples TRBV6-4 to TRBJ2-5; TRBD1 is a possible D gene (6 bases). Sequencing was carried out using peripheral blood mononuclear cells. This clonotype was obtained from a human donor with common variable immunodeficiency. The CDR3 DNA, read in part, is TGTGCCAGCAGTCGACAGGCCCAAGAGACC. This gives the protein CASSRQAQET. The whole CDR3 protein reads CASSRQAQETQYF.